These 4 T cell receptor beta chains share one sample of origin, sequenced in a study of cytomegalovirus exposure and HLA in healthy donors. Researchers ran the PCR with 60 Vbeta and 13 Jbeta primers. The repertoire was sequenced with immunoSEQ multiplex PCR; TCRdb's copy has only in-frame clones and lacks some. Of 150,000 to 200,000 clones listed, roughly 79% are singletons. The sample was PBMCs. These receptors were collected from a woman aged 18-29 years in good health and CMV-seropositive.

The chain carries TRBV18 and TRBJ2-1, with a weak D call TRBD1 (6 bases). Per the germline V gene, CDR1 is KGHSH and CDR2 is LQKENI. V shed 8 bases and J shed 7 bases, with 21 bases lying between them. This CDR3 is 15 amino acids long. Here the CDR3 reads CASQESGQQINEQFF. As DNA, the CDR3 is TGTGCCAGCCAGGAGTCCGGACAGCAGATTAATGAGCAGTTCTTC.

For the CDR3, the DNA is TGTGCCAGCAGCTTAATAAGACAAATCACAGATACGCAGTATTTT. Its translation is CASSLIRQITDTQYF. The chain has TRBV5-6 and TRBJ2-3; no reliable D call. The CDR3 sequence is 15 residues long. CDR1 is SGHDT, CDR2 YYEEEE, per germline. V was trimmed by 2 bases and J by 2 bases, leaving 12 bases between them.

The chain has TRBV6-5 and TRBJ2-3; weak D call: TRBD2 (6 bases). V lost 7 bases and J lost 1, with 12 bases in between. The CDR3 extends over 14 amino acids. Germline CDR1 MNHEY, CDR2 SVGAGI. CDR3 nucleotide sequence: TGTGCCAGCACCCCCGGCGGGGGCACAGATACGCAGTATTTT. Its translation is CASTPGGGTDTQYF.

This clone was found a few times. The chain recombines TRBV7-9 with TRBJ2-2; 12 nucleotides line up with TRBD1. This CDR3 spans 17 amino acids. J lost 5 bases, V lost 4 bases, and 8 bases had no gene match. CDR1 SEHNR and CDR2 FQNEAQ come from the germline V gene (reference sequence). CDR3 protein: CASSYPGTGGWTGELFF. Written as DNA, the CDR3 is TGTGCCAGCAGCTACCCCGGGACAGGGGGCTGGACCGGGGAGCTGTTTTTT.